These T cell receptor beta chains were read from a single sample in a study of CD8 T cells in ankylosing spondylitis. TCRdb ran MiXCR on the 5' RACE reads and lists one entry per CDR3 protein. The table lists tens of thousands of distinct CDR3 sequences, approximately 10% of them singletons. The sequencing input was blood, either unsorted or a sorted T cell fraction (not recorded which). All receptors come from a male donor with ankylosing spondylitis or in good health (not recorded which). Both conserved end residues are part of each CDR3. Fields, in order: J gene, V gene, D gene, clone size, CDR3 DNA, CDR3 protein. A D gene is named only where the DNA matches it firmly. The size of a clone is reported for some rows only, either as once, few or many, or as a class for expanded clones.

>TRBJ2-7|TRBV24-1|TRBD1|medium-sized
TGTGCCACCAGTGATGCGGACAGGTCGGGCTCCTACGAGCAGTACTTC
CATSDADRSGSYEQYF
>TRBJ1-5|TRBV29-1|.|many
TGCAGCGCTAACCCGCGGGGGGGCAAAGGCAATCAGCCCCAGCATTTT
CSANPRGGKGNQPQHF
>TRBJ1-5|TRBV10-3|.|many
TGTGCCATCAGTGCGGACCCCGGGAATCAGCCCCAGCATTTT
CAISADPGNQPQHF
>TRBJ2-1|TRBV20-1|.|medium-sized
TGCAGTGCTAGAGATCCCCTCGGCTCCTACAATGAGCAGTTCTTC
CSARDPLGSYNEQFF
>TRBJ2-5|TRBV7-9|TRBD2|medium-sized
TGTGCCAGCAGCCACGGACTAGCGGGAGAGACCCAGTACTTC
CASSHGLAGETQYF
>TRBJ1-2|TRBV4-3|.|.
TGCGCCAGCAGCCAAGCTCTGAGCAGCTATGGCTACACCTTC
CASSQALSSYGYTF
>TRBJ2-3|TRBV28|.|.
TGTGCCAGCAGGACCCTTACAGATACGCAGTATTTT
CASRTLTDTQYF
>TRBJ2-7|TRBV4-3|TRBD2|many
TGCGCCAGCAGGGGGACTAGCGGGAGTTCGGAGGACGAGCAGTACTTC
CASRGTSGSSEDEQYF
>TRBJ2-6|TRBV7-8|.|.
TGTGCCAGCAGCTTAGTCCTCCTCACTGGGGCCAACGTCCTGACTTTC
CASSLVLLTGANVLTF
>TRBJ2-1|TRBV6-4|.|many
TGTGCCAGCAGTGACGGTGGCAGGGGTCCGGGGAATGAGCAGTTCTTC
CASSDGGRGPGNEQFF
>TRBJ2-3|TRBV9|.|many
TGTGCCAGCAGCGTAGCTGCAGTCCACACAGATACGCAGTATTTT
CASSVAAVHTDTQYF
>TRBJ2-4|TRBV5-1|.|many
TGCGCCAGCAGCCCAGAGGGCCTAGCCAAAAACATTCAGTACTTC
CASSPEGLAKNIQYF
>TRBJ1-5|TRBV9|.|many
TGTGCCAGCGGACGGGAAAATCAGCCCCAGCATTTT
CASGRENQPQHF
>TRBJ2-3|TRBV20-1|TRBD2|many
TGCAGTGCTAGGCCTCTCGGGACTAGCGGGAGGGCCCCGGTAGATACGCAGTATTTT
CSARPLGTSGRAPVDTQYF
>TRBJ2-1|TRBV19|.|few
TGTGCCAGTAAGGTTTCAGGGAACTCCTACAATGAGCAGTTCTTC
CASKVSGNSYNEQFF
>TRBJ2-3|TRBV20-1|.|many
TGCAGTGCTAGAGATGTGACAGATACGCAGTATTTT
CSARDVTDTQYF
>TRBJ1-1|TRBV1|.|few
TGCACCAGCCGAACGGTTACCGGGACAGGGGAAACTGAAGCTTTCTTT
CTSRTVTGTGETEAFF
>TRBJ2-7|TRBV15|.|few
TGTGCCACCAGCAGAGGACAACCGACTAGAAACGAGCAGTACTTC
CATSRGQPTRNEQYF
>TRBJ2-7|TRBV14|.|few
TGTGCCAGCAGCCCCCGAGGGCCCCCCCTCGAGCAGTACTTC
CASSPRGPPLEQYF
>TRBJ2-7|TRBV4-3|.|.
TGCGTCAGCAGCCAAGACCGCGGGGATTTGGTCTCCGAGCAGTACTTC
CVSSQDRGDLVSEQYF